This entry lists 21 T cell receptor beta chains sequenced from one sample in a study of shared clonotypes between healthy human individuals. Libraries were prepared by immunoSEQ multiplex PCR; TCRdb keeps only in-frame clonotypes and omits some of them. The repertoire holds about 590,000 clones, with over 95% as singletons. It was CD45RO-negative cells, positively selected for CCR7, that made up naive CD8 cells, with terminally differentiated effector memory CD45RA+ cells excluded. The sequenced sample consisted of naive CD8+ T cells sorted from blood. Receptors were obtained from a woman aged 25 to 39 in good health.

The CDR3 DNA reads as TGTGCCAGCAGTCGCATTGGACAGACGGGGGAGCAGTACTTC. Amino acids: CASSRIGQTGEQYF. J is TRBJ2-7 and V is TRBV28; the D gene is possibly TRBD1 (6 bases). The germline CDR1 and CDR2 sequences are MDHEN and SYDVKM. Trimming removed 5 bases from V and 7 bases from J, with 18 bases in between. The CDR3 extends over 14 amino acids.

This chain links TRBV6-5 with TRBJ2-1, with no clear D. Trimming pared 0 bases from V and 9 bases from J, leaving 6 bases between. Looked up from germline, CDR1 is MNHEY and CDR2 is SVGAGI. The CDR3 is made up of 12 amino acids. The chain's CDR3 is CASSYSNGEQFF. The CDR3 coding sequence is TGTGCCAGCAGTTACTCGAATGGTGAGCAGTTCTTC.

The rearrangement links TRBV2 to TRBJ1-3; D is perhaps TRBD1 (5 bases). The CDR3 contains 14 residues. Trimming took 6 bases from V and 4 from J, leaving 13 bases between them. Germline CDR1 reads SNHLY; CDR2 reads FYNNEI. The CDR3 nucleotides read TGTGCCAGCAGGGCAGGGAGCGGCGGAAACACCATATATTTT. It is translated as CASRAGSGGNTIYF.

J is TRBJ1-3 and V is TRBV28, with TRBD1 matching over 7 bases. The CDR3 sequence is 13 residues long. Germline trimming cut 4 bases from V and 3 bases from J; bases unmatched to any gene: 0. Germline lookup yields CDR1 MDHEN and CDR2 SYDVKM. The CDR3 DNA reads as TGTGCCAGCAGTTGGACAGGTGGAAACACCATATATTTT. Encoded protein: CASSWTGGNTIYF.

The rearrangement uses TRBV28 and TRBJ1-1; D uncertain. This CDR3 has 19 residues. Germline CDR1 and CDR2: MDHEN and SYDVKM. Trimming pared 4 bases from V and 3 bases from J, leaving 27 bases between. CDR3 residues: CASSSGFPGGPFLDTEAFF. The CDR3 DNA reads as TGTGCCAGCAGTTCCGGGTTTCCGGGTGGGCCCTTTTTGGACACTGAAGCTTTCTTT.

This clone has a single count. DNA of the CDR3: TGTGCCAGCCTGGGGCAGGGAGGGGTCGAGCAGTTCTTC. Protein: CASLGQGGVEQFF. V is TRBV11-2 and J is TRBJ2-1; the match to TRBD2 covers 7 bases. V lost 8 bases to trimming and J lost 10 bases; unmatched junction nucleotides: 11. Germline V gene lookup returns CDR1 SGHAT and CDR2 FQNNGV. The CDR3 length is 13 residues.

J is TRBJ1-1 and V is TRBV6-5; no firm D call. Trimming shortened V by 2 bases and J by 0 bases, and 13 bases separated the two germline ends. Germline CDR1 MNHEY, CDR2 SVGAGI. The CDR3 sequence is 16 residues long. Written as DNA, the CDR3 is TGTGCCAGCAGTTACGCCCAGGAGGGCATGAACACTGAAGCTTTCTTT. Protein product: CASSYAQEGMNTEAFF.

The chain recombines TRBV6-6 with TRBJ1-2, with D hard to call. The CDR3 has 11 amino acids. Germline assignment: CDR1 MNHNY and CDR2 SVGAGI (reference sequence). V dropped 0 bases and J dropped 6 bases, with 2 bases sitting between them. CDR3 sequence reads: CASSYSNGYTF. The CDR3 nucleotides read TGTGCCAGCAGTTACTCGAATGGCTACACCTTC.

This chain connects TRBV28 to TRBJ2-4; the D gene is possibly TRBD1 (5 bases). Trimming left V 6 bases short and J 2 bases short, with 11 bases between. The germline CDR1 and CDR2 sequences are MDHEN and SYDVKM. This CDR3 contains 14 residues. CDR3 in DNA: TGTGCCAGCAGGATCGACAGAACCAAAAACATTCAGTACTTC. Residues: CASRIDRTKNIQYF.

The V call is TRBV11-2, the J call TRBJ2-5; D not resolved. Germline V gene data show CDR1 as SGHAT and CDR2 as FQNNGV. V was shortened by 1 base and J by 1 base, with 7 bases between the two germline ends. The CDR3 extends over 14 amino acids. The CDR3 loop reads CASSLALLQETQYF. Written as DNA, the CDR3 is TGTGCCAGCAGCTTAGCACTACTCCAAGAGACCCAGTACTTC. The whole variable domain, remainder taken from reference TRBV11-2 and TRBJ2-5, is EAGVAQSPRYKIIEKRQSVAFWCNPISGHATLYWYQQILGQGPKLLIQFQNNGVVDDSQLPKDRFSAERLKGVDSTLKIQPAKLEDSAVYLCASSLALLQETQYFGPGTRLLVL.

The chain is built from TRBV11-2 and TRBJ2-5; the match to TRBD1 covers 7 bases. The CDR3 totals 14 residues. The J segment lost 5 bases and the V segment lost 1 base, leaving 4 bases of the junction unmatched. The germline CDR1 and CDR2 sequences are SGHAT and FQNNGV. CDR3 in DNA: TGTGCCAGCAGCTTAGTAGGGGGCTTCGAGACCCAGTACTTC. It encodes CASSLVGGFETQYF.

This sequence joins TRBV11-2 and TRBJ1-1, with 9 positions matching TRBD1. This CDR3 contains 15 residues. Germline CDR1 reads SGHAT; CDR2 reads FQNNGV. V lost 5 bases, J lost 11 bases, and 15 bases stayed unmatched. DNA for the CDR3: TGTGCCAGCAGCCTTCGACAGGGGGACCTCTCGGGGGCTTTCTTT. As protein: CASSLRQGDLSGAFF.

V gene TRBV2 combines with J gene TRBJ2-7; D possibly matches TRBD1 or TRBD2 (7 bases each). The V end was cut by 7 bases, the J end by 3 bases, with 25 bases between. The CDR3 runs 17 residues. The germline V gene encodes CDR1 SNHLY and CDR2 FYNNEI. The CDR3, as DNA: TGTGCCAGCACCCGGCAGGGGGAGGGCCGTTGGTTCTACGAGCAGTACTTC. Its protein product is CASTRQGEGRWFYEQYF.

The chain carries TRBV6-5 and TRBJ2-2, with a tentative D call TRBD1 (6 bases). Germline loops: CDR1 MNHEY, CDR2 SVGAGI. V was pared by 1 base and J by 1 base, with 10 bases between. The CDR3 spans 16 residues. In DNA, the CDR3 is TGTGCCAGCAGTTACTACGGGACACTGAACACCGGGGAGCTGTTTTTT. Protein sequence: CASSYYGTLNTGELFF.

The genes are TRBV9 and TRBJ2-5; the match to TRBD2 covers 7 bases. The germline V gene encodes CDR1 SGDLS and CDR2 YYNGEE. The ends lost 3 bases at V and 5 bases at J; junction bases unmatched: 7. The CDR3 sequence is 14 residues long. CDR3 bases: TGTGCCAGCAGCGCCAAACTAGCGCCCGAGACCCAGTACTTC. This translates into CASSAKLAPETQYF. Full variable domain (outside the CDR3, taken from reference TRBV9 and TRBJ2-5): DSGVTQTPKHLITATGQRVTLRCSPRSGDLSVYWYQQSLDQGLQFLIQYYNGEERAKGNILERFSAQQFPDLHSELNLSSLELGDSALYFCASSAKLAPETQYFGPGTRLLVL.

V is TRBV6-5 and J is TRBJ1-1; no reliable D call. The CDR3 is 13 residues long. Germline CDR1 and CDR2: MNHEY and SVGAGI. Trimming cost V 0 bases and J 4 bases, with 6 bases left between them. CDR3 in DNA: TGTGCCAGCAGTTACTCTGAGTTCACTGAAGCTTTCTTT. Encoded protein: CASSYSEFTEAFF.

A remark on this clone: Sequence at one end of the junction differs from germline and may be a read error. The chain has TRBV28 and TRBJ2-2; 10 nucleotides agree with TRBD1. Looked up from germline, CDR1 is MDHEN and CDR2 is SYDVKM. The CDR3 totals 17 residues. In nucleotides, the CDR3 is TGTGCCAACAGTTCAATCTGGGGACAGGGGTTCACCGGGGAGCTGTTTTTT. Its protein product is CANSSIWGQGFTGELFF.

As for this clone: This same CDR3 is encoded by further DNA sequences in the sample. The genes are TRBV11-2 and TRBJ2-7; no clear D. V gave up 1 base and J gave up 6 bases, with 4 bases separating them. This CDR3 spans 11 amino acids. Germline V gives CDR1 SGHAT, CDR2 FQNNGV. The CDR3 DNA follows: TGTGCCAGCAGCTTAGTAGGCGAGCAGTACTTC. Its translation: CASSLVGEQYF.

The rearrangement links TRBV19 to TRBJ2-1, with 11 bases identical to TRBD2. The V and J ends lost 8 bases and 5 bases, in that order; junction bases with no gene match: 11. The CDR3 contains 16 residues. Germline V gives CDR1 LNHDA, CDR2 SQIVND (reference sequence). The CDR3 bases are TGTGCCAGTTCTCCGGAGACGGGACTAGCGGACAATGAGCAGTTCTTC. Encoded protein: CASSPETGLADNEQFF.

The chain joins TRBV25-1 to TRBJ2-2; D is perhaps TRBD1 or TRBD2 (5 bases each). V lost 7 bases to trimming and J lost 2 bases, with 8 bases between them. CDR1 and CDR2 from the germline V gene are MGHDK and SYGVNS. This CDR3 region has 13 residues. The CDR3 coding sequence is TGTGCCAGCATGGGACCAAACACCGGGGAGCTGTTTTTT. Residues: CASMGPNTGELFF.

The chain joins TRBV4-2 to TRBJ2-7; 9 nucleotides line up with TRBD2. CDR1 is LGHNA, CDR2 YNFKEQ, per germline. The CDR3 sequence is 16 residues long. Trimming removed 0 bases from V and 3 bases from J; junction bases left unmatched: 6. The CDR3 nucleotides read TGTGCCAGCAGCCAAGATATAGCGGGAGTAGACTACGAGCAGTACTTC. Translating it yields CASSQDIAGVDYEQYF.